Shown below are 5 T cell receptor beta chains from a single sample sequenced in a study of T cell responses to AZD1222 COVID-19 vaccine. Sequencing used immunoSEQ multiplex PCR; TCRdb keeps in-frame clones, though not all of them. Of 95,000 to 150,000 clones detected, around 86% appear once; the ten largest clones hold 0.95% to 1.5%. The specimen comprised peripheral blood, sampled on day 0 of AZD1222 vaccination. These receptors originate from an adult in good health.

The chain employs TRBV28 and TRBJ1-1, with TRBD1 matching over 7 bases. The length of the CDR3 is 14 residues. V gave up 4 bases and J gave up 10 bases; unmatched junction bases: 12. Germline V lookup: CDR1 MDHEN, CDR2 SYDVKM. The CDR3 loop is CASSSTGTENAAFF. The CDR3 DNA sequence: TGTGCCAGCAGTTCCACCGGGACAGAGAATGCAGCTTTCTTT. Complete variable domain (other parts from reference TRBV28 and TRBJ1-1): DVKVTQSSRYLVKRTGEKVFLECVQDMDHENMFWYRQDPGLGLRLIYFSYDVKMKEKGDIPEGYSVSREKKERFSLILESASTNQTSMYLCASSSTGTENAAFFGQGTRLTVV.

The chain employs TRBV29-1 and TRBJ2-5; D possibly corresponds to TRBD2 (6 bases). This CDR3 contains 20 residues. Trimming pared 1 base from V and 2 bases from J, leaving 29 bases between. The germline V gene has CDR1 SQVTM and CDR2 ANQGSEA. CDR3 residues: CSVEGLGGVRTRLGQETQYF. The CDR3 DNA sequence: TGCAGCGTTGAAGGGTTGGGGGGTGTCCGCACCCGGTTGGGGCAAGAGACCCAGTACTTC.

The chain has TRBV27 and TRBJ1-4; D gene unclear. CDR1 is MNHEY, CDR2 SMNVEV, per germline (reference sequence). The CDR3 has 13 residues. Between the trimmed V and J ends, which lost 3 bases and 5 bases, there was a span of 7 bases. For the CDR3, the DNA is TGTGCCAGCAGTTTTGCCCGGAATGAAAAACTGTTTTTT. Its translation: CASSFARNEKLFF.

The V and J genes are TRBV9 and TRBJ1-2; TRBD1 aligns across 8 bases. Germline values: CDR1 SGDLS, CDR2 YYNGEE. The CDR3 runs to 16 residues. V shed 3 bases, J shed 2 bases, and the junction held 9 bases outside the gene matches. CDR3 in DNA: TGTGCCAGCAGCGCCCGACAGGGGTTTTCGAACTATGGCTACACCTTC. Translated, it gives CASSARQGFSNYGYTF.

J is TRBJ1-1 and V is TRBV29-1; D is unclear. V gave up 7 bases and J gave up 0 bases, with 12 bases separating them. Germline V gene lookup returns CDR1 SQVTM and CDR2 ANQGSEA. The CDR3 has 13 residues. For the CDR3, the DNA is TGCAGCGCGTGGAGGCAAATGAACACTGAAGCTTTCTTT. Its translation is CSAWRQMNTEAFF.